The 15 T cell receptor beta chains below come from one sample, sequenced in a study of cytomegalovirus exposure and HLA in healthy donors. Primers: 60 Vbeta forward and 13 Jbeta reverse. Produced via immunoSEQ multiplex PCR; TCRdb's table is partial and in-frame only. The sample includes 130,000 or so clones, over 75% of them seen just once. The sequencing sample was made of PBMCs. Every receptor here comes from a middle-aged man in good health and CMV-seronegative.

The V call is TRBV30, the J call TRBJ2-7; 8 bases agree with TRBD2. The CDR3 is 13 amino acids. Germline V lookup: CDR1 GTSNPN, CDR2 SVGIG (reference sequence). V lost 4 bases and J lost 5; bases outside the gene matches: 7. The CDR3 DNA follows: TGTGCCTGGACCGACGGAGCGGGAGACGAGCAGTACTTC. It yields the protein CAWTDGAGDEQYF.

The chain joins TRBV29-1 to TRBJ2-7; 10 nucleotides match TRBD1. CDR1 and CDR2 from the germline V gene are SQVTM and ANQGSEA. This CDR3 comprises 16 residues. V was clipped by 6 bases and J by 5 bases; unmatched bases: 16. The chain's CDR3 is CSVVGVWGTGVHEQYF. CDR3 coding DNA: TGCAGCGTCGTGGGGGTTTGGGGGACAGGGGTGCACGAGCAGTACTTC.

This clone has a single count. V gene TRBV28 combines with J gene TRBJ2-2; D may be TRBD2 (5 bases). CDR3 length: 14 residues. In germline, CDR1 is MDHEN, CDR2 SYDVKM. Trimming left V 6 bases short and J 4 bases short, with 12 bases between. The CDR3 reads CASRDPGSTGELFF. The CDR3, as DNA: TGTGCCAGCAGGGATCCGGGGAGCACCGGGGAGCTGTTTTTT.

V is TRBV5-1 and J is TRBJ2-2, with a tentative D call TRBD2 (6 bases). The CDR3 sequence is 16 residues long. Per the germline V gene, CDR1 is SGHRS and CDR2 is YFSETQ. Trimming took off 2 bases at V and 6 bases at J, with 17 bases between the two ends. The CDR3 DNA reads TGCGCCAGCAGCTTAAATACCGGGAGCCGGTCCGGGGAGCTGTTTTTT. Translation gives CASSLNTGSRSGELFF.

This clone appeared once. The chain is built from TRBV6-5 and TRBJ1-1, with TRBD1 identical over 8 bases. Trimming at V came to 4 bases and at J to 5 bases, leaving 6 bases not matched to a gene. CDR3 length: 14 residues. From germline, CDR1 is MNHEY and CDR2 SVGAGI. CDR3 sequence: CASSFRGQVTEAFF. The DNA for the CDR3 is TGTGCCAGCAGTTTCCGGGGACAGGTTACTGAAGCTTTCTTT.

The chain joins TRBV5-1 to TRBJ2-3; 7 positions match TRBD2. The V gene's germline CDR1 is SGHRS and CDR2 YFSETQ. The CDR3 consists of 15 residues. V lost 0 bases to trimming and J lost 6 bases; unmatched junction nucleotides: 7. The CDR3 here is CASSLGEAGRDTQYF. The CDR3 region has the DNA TGCGCCAGCAGCTTGGGGGAAGCGGGGCGGGATACGCAGTATTTT.

The rearrangement joins TRBV30 to TRBJ1-1, with 9 nucleotides matching TRBD1. The length of the CDR3 is 12 residues. V lost 5 bases and J lost 5; bases outside the gene matches: 3. Germline CDR1 GTSNPN, CDR2 SVGIG (reference sequence). The CDR3 nucleotides are TGTGCCTGGGGAGACAGGGGGACTGAAGCTTTCTTT. It encodes CAWGDRGTEAFF.

This sequence joins TRBV4-1 and TRBJ2-7; 9 nucleotides match TRBD1. The CDR3 length is 15 residues. Germline values: CDR1 MGHRA, CDR2 YSYEKL. Trimming removed 1 base from V and 1 base from J; junction bases left unmatched: 2. CDR3 nucleotide sequence: TGCGCCAGCAGCCAAGGGGACAGGGCGTCCTACGAGCAGTACTTC. Its protein product is CASSQGDRASYEQYF.

This rearrangement joins TRBV7-2 to TRBJ2-5; 8 positions agree with TRBD2. After removal of 5 bases from V and 0 bases from J, the junction contained 11 bases not matched to a gene. This CDR3 is 17 amino acids long. Looked up from germline, CDR1 is SGHTA and CDR2 is FQGNSA. CDR3: CASSLTPAGAYQETQYF. The CDR3 DNA sequence: TGTGCCAGCAGCCTAACCCCAGCGGGAGCGTACCAAGAGACCCAGTACTTC.

The chain joins TRBV7-3 to TRBJ2-1; 11 bases map to TRBD1. Per germline, CDR1 SGHTA and CDR2 FQGTGA. The CDR3 spans 14 residues. Trimming took 3 bases from V and 6 from J; bases not matched to a gene: 1. The CDR3 region is CASSLGTGGNEQFF. The DNA of the CDR3 is TGTGCCAGCAGCTTGGGGACAGGGGGCAATGAGCAGTTCTTC.

This clone was observed once. This chain uses TRBV7-2 with TRBJ2-3; tentative D call: TRBD1 (6 bases). V shed 1 base and J shed 9 bases, with 20 bases lying between them. This CDR3 region has 16 residues. Germline V gene lookup returns CDR1 SGHTA and CDR2 FQGNSA. The CDR3 region is CASSLDGVRGRGTQYF. CDR3 bases: TGTGCCAGCAGCTTAGATGGGGTCAGGGGAAGGGGAACGCAGTATTTT.

The chain employs TRBV7-2 and TRBJ1-6, with D uncertain. Germline-derived CDR1 and CDR2 are SGHTA and FQGNSA. The CDR3 length is 15 residues. V was pared by 3 bases and J by 7 bases, with 13 bases between. This CDR3 reads CASSLKPARNSPLHF. CDR3 nucleotide sequence: TGTGCCAGCAGCTTGAAGCCCGCCCGCAATTCACCCCTCCACTTT.

The chain is built from TRBV4-1 and TRBJ1-6, with D tentatively TRBD1 (5 bases). This CDR3 region has 18 residues. The V gene's germline CDR1 is MGHRA and CDR2 YSYEKL. The germline V and J ends were trimmed by 0 bases and 4 bases, with 16 bases remaining between them. The CDR3 reads CASSQDGDWGGYNSPLHF. The CDR3 DNA sequence: TGCGCCAGCAGCCAAGATGGGGACTGGGGAGGGTATAATTCACCCCTCCACTTT.

This clone was detected once. This rearrangement joins TRBV28 to TRBJ2-5; D remains unclear. The assigned J gene may be wrong: the sequence end matches TRBJ2-7 better. Germline values: CDR1 MDHEN, CDR2 SYDVKM. This CDR3 is built from 14 residues. In nucleotides, the CDR3 is TGTGCCAGCAGTTTTGGGATGTCTGGACACGAGCAGTACTTC. Its translation: CASSFGMSGHEQYF.

About this clone: The sample carries other DNA sequences with the same CDR3. V is TRBV19 and J is TRBJ2-1; weak D call: TRBD1 (5 bases). This CDR3 comprises 15 residues. Germline CDR1 and CDR2: LNHDA and SQIVND (reference sequence). Deletions cut 6 bases from V and 0 bases from J, with 12 bases between. CDR3 coding DNA: TGTGCCAGTAGACCCGACAGAAGCTCCTACAATGAGCAGTTCTTC. Translated: CASRPDRSSYNEQFF.